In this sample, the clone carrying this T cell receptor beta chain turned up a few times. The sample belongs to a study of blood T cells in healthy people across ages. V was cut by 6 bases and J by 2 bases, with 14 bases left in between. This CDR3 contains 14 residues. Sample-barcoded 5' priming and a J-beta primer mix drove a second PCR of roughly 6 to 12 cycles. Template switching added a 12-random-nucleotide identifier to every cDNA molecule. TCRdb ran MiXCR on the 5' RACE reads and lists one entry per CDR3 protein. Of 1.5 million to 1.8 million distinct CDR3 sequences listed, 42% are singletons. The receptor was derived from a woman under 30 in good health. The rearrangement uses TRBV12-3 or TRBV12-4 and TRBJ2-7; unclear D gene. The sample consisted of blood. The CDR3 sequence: CASRGSSTAYEQYF. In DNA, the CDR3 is TGTGCCAGCAGAGGTAGCTCTACAGCCTACGAGCAGTACTTC.